This TCR beta chain was recovered during a study of regulatory T cells in long-lasting Graves disease. General observations from the study: Persistent Graves' patients showed a TCR diversity that was lower than that of newly diagnosed ones.

Researchers made TCR beta libraries by using iRepertoire HTBI primers and running Arm-PCR on CDR3 regions. TCRdb itself ran the multiplex PCR reads through MiXCR, one entry per CDR3 protein. The table includes about 450,000 distinct CDR3 sequences, roughly a quarter detected once. This clonotype has more than one count but fewer than ten. The antigen is undetermined. The V gene's germline CDR1 is PRHDT and CDR2 FYEKMQ (reference sequence). The germline V and J ends were trimmed by 2 bases and 4 bases, with 11 bases remaining between them. CDR3 length: 14 residues. Specified time point: persistent/refractory GD, antithyroid drugs over 5 years with positive TRAb. Researchers made the TCR library from RNA that was extracted from PBMCs.

The V call is TRBV13, the J call TRBJ1-1; tentatively, D is TRBD1 (6 bases). This sequence originates from a female donor with Graves disease. This specimen consisted of peripheral blood mononuclear cells (PBMCs), obtained when the disease was refractory, from a patient treated with antithyroid drugs. The CDR3 loop reads CASSLTGAGTEAFF. The DNA for the CDR3 is TGTGCCAGCAGCTTAACGGGGGCCGGCACTGAAGCTTTCTTT.